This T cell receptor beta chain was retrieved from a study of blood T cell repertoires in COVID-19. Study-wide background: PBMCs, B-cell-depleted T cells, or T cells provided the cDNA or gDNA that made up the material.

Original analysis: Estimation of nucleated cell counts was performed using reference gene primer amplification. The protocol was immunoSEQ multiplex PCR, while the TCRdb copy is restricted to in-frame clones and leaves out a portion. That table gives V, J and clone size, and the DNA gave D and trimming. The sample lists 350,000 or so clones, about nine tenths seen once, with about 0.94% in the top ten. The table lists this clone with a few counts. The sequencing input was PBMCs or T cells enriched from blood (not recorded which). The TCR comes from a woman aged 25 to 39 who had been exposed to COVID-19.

The CDR3 sequence: CASSINRDGELFF. CDR3 nucleotide sequence: TGTGCCAGTAGTATCAACAGGGACGGGGAGCTGTTTTTT. The rearrangement uses TRBV19 and TRBJ2-2, with a weak D call TRBD1 (6 bases). The CDR3 sequence is 13 residues long. V was clipped by 3 bases and J by 7 bases, with 9 bases between them. Germline CDR1 is LNHDA and CDR2 is SQIVND (reference sequence).